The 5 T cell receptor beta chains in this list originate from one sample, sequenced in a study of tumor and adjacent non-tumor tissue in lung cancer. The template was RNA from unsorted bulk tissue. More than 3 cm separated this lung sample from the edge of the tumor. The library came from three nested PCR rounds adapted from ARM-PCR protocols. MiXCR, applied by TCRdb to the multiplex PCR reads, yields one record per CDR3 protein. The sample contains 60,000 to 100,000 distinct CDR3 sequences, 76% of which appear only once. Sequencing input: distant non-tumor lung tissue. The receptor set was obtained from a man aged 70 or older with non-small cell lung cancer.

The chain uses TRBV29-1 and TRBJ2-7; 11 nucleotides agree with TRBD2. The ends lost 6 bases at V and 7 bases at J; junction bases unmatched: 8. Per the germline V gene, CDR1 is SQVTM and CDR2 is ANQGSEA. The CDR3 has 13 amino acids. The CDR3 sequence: CSVGTSGTGEQYF. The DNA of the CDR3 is TGCAGCGTCGGGACTAGCGGAACAGGGGAGCAGTACTTC.

In nucleotides, the CDR3 is TGTGCCAGCAGACTTGAGTTTGGGACAGGGAATAACTATGGCTACACCTTC. Encoded protein: CASRLEFGTGNNYGYTF. The chain recombines TRBV5-4 with TRBJ1-2; TRBD1 agrees at 9 bases. The germline V gene has CDR1 SGHNT and CDR2 YYREEE (reference sequence). The CDR3 loop spans 17 amino acids. Trimming cost V 5 bases and J 1 base; bases outside gene matches: 12.

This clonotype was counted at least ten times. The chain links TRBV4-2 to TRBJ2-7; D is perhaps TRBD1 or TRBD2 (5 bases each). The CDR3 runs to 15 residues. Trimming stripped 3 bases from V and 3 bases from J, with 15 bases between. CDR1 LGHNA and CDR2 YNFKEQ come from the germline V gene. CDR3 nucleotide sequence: TGTGCCAGCAGCCAGGAGCCGGGACGCCTCTACGAGCAGTACTTC. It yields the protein CASSQEPGRLYEQYF.

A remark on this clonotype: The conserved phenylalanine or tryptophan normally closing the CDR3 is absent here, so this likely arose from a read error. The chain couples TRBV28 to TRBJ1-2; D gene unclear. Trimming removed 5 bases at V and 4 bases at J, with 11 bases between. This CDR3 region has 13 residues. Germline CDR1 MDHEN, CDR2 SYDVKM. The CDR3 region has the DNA TGTGCCAGCAGTCCCCCAGATAGCTATGGCTACACCTTA. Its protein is CASSPPDSYGYTL.

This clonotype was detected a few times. CDR3 nucleotides: TGTGCCAGCAGCCCGTGGACAGAGACTCAAGAGACCCAGTACTTC. Amino acids: CASSPWTETQETQYF. The chain links TRBV14 to TRBJ2-5; possible D gene TRBD1, 6 bases. The germline V and J ends were trimmed by 4 bases and 2 bases, with 14 bases remaining between them. Germline CDR1 reads SGHDN; CDR2 reads FVKESK. CDR3 size: 15 residues. The whole variable domain, filled in from reference TRBV14 and TRBJ2-5, reads EAGVTQFPSHSVIEKGQTVTLRCDPISGHDNLYWYRRVMGKEIKFLLHFVKESKQDESGMPNNRFLAERTGGTYSTLKVQPAELEDSGVYFCASSPWTETQETQYFGPGTRLLVL.